A single sample gave rise to the 11 T cell receptor beta chains below, sequenced in a study of cytomegalovirus exposure and HLA in healthy donors. Primers for the PCR totalled 60 Vbeta and 13 Jbeta. The repertoire was sequenced with immunoSEQ multiplex PCR; TCRdb's copy has only in-frame clones and lacks some. The sample contains 100,000 to 150,000 clones, over 80% of which appear only once. What was sequenced was PBMCs. All receptors come from a boy under 18 in good health and CMV-seronegative.

The rearrangement uses TRBV29-1 and TRBJ2-1, with TRBD2 matching over 8 bases. CDR1 is SQVTM, CDR2 ANQGSEA, per germline. CDR3 length: 15 amino acids. Trimming took 6 bases from V and 0 from J; bases not matched to a gene: 7. CDR3: CSVPREGSSYNEQFF. Here the CDR3 DNA reads TGCAGCGTGCCCCGGGAGGGGAGCTCCTACAATGAGCAGTTCTTC.

The chain uses TRBV7-2 and TRBJ1-2; TRBD1 agrees at 7 bases. V gave up 1 base and J gave up 7 bases; unmatched junction bases: 3. The CDR3 runs 13 residues. CDR1 and CDR2 from the germline V gene are SGHTA and FQGNSA. The CDR3 spells CASSLETGFGYTF. CDR3 coding DNA: TGTGCCAGCAGCTTAGAGACAGGGTTTGGCTACACCTTC.

The rearrangement links TRBV5-1 to TRBJ2-7, with 14 positions matching TRBD2. Unmatched junction bases numbered 4, after V lost 4 bases and J lost 4 bases. The CDR3 extends over 15 amino acids. Germline assignment: CDR1 SGHRS and CDR2 YFSETQ. The CDR3 region has the DNA TGCGCCAGCAGCACGGGACTAGCGGGAGCGTACGAGCAGTACTTC. Protein product: CASSTGLAGAYEQYF.

J is TRBJ1-1 and V is TRBV6-5; 7 bases agree with TRBD1. Trimming at V came to 6 bases and at J to 6 bases, leaving 7 bases not matched to a gene. This CDR3 is built from 13 residues. Germline CDR1 reads MNHEY; CDR2 reads SVGAGI. CDR3 bases: TGTGCCAGCAGACAAGGAGACAGGGCTGAAGCTTTCTTT. This codes for CASRQGDRAEAFF.

This clone is a singleton in its sample. The rearrangement joins TRBV27 to TRBJ1-5; D is unresolved. Trimming left V 0 bases short and J 3 bases short, with 6 bases between. The CDR3 sequence is 14 residues long. Germline lookup yields CDR1 MNHEY and CDR2 SMNVEV (reference sequence). In DNA, the CDR3 is TGTGCCAGCAGTTTATCTGGGCACAATCAGCCCCAGCATTTT. Translated: CASSLSGHNQPQHF.

CDR3 protein: CASSVRTMGWEQFF. The CDR3 nucleotides read TGTGCCAGCAGTGTACGGACAATGGGGTGGGAGCAGTTCTTC. The chain carries TRBV2 and TRBJ2-1, with D possibly TRBD1 on 5 matching bases. V was cut by 4 bases and J by 10 bases, with 17 bases left in between. CDR1 and CDR2 (germline): SNHLY, FYNNEI. The CDR3 totals 14 residues.

The CDR3 region is CASRPGPGEGEAFF. DNA for the CDR3: TGTGCCAGCAGACCGGGACCTGGGGAGGGAGAAGCTTTCTTT. V is TRBV6-5 and J is TRBJ1-1; possibly TRBD1 for D (5 bases). Trimming took 6 bases from V and 8 from J, leaving 19 bases between them. From germline, CDR1 is MNHEY and CDR2 SVGAGI. The CDR3 length is 14 residues.

The J gene is TRBJ2-7, the V gene TRBV6-1, with TRBD1 as a possible D gene (7 bases). CDR1 and CDR2 from the germline V gene are MNHNS and SASEGT. Trimming left V 1 base short and J 3 bases short, with 19 bases between. This CDR3 is built from 17 residues. The DNA for the CDR3 is TGTGCCAGCAGTGAAGGGCGGGGACAGACAACTCACTACGAGCAGTACTTC. It specifies CASSEGRGQTTHYEQYF.

The V gene is TRBV13, the J gene TRBJ2-6, with 7 nucleotides matching TRBD1. The CDR3 is 16 residues long. The J segment lost 4 bases and the V segment lost 5 bases, leaving 8 bases of the junction unmatched. CDR1 is PRHDT, CDR2 FYEKMQ, per germline (reference sequence). This CDR3 is CASSTNRGRGANVLTF. DNA of the CDR3: TGTGCCAGCAGCACCAACAGGGGTAGGGGGGCCAACGTCCTGACTTTC.

This chain links TRBV5-6 with TRBJ2-5; D is uncertain. The V end lost 4 bases, the J end lost 4 bases, and 11 bases lay between the germline ends. The CDR3 spans 13 residues. Germline values: CDR1 SGHDT, CDR2 YYEEEE. CDR3 region: CASSPERGETQYF. CDR3 DNA: TGTGCCAGCAGCCCCGAAAGAGGAGAGACCCAGTACTTC.

The chain links TRBV30 to TRBJ2-1, with TRBD2 matching 9 bases. Germline loops: CDR1 GTSNPN, CDR2 SVGIG (reference sequence). V was clipped by 4 bases and J by 9 bases; unmatched bases: 7. There are 13 residues in the CDR3. This CDR3 is CAWNSGREGEQFF. The CDR3 nucleotides are TGTGCCTGGAATAGCGGGAGAGAGGGTGAGCAGTTCTTC.